This T cell receptor (beta chain) was retrieved from a study of beta chain features in type 1 diabetes. Germline trimming cut 2 bases from V and 8 bases from J; bases unmatched to any gene: 9. Germline CDR1 and CDR2: SEHNR and FQNEAQ (reference sequence). CDR3 length: 16 residues. The study reverse transcribed the entire isolated RNA, so it sequenced expressed TCRB transcripts. Assay: immunoSEQ multiplex PCR; the TCRdb copy retains only in-frame clones and omits some. The sample shows 150,000 or so clones, about 9.2% of them seen only once. Stem cell-like memory, regulatory, central memory and naive CD4+ cells were sorted via CD45RO/CCR7/CD25/CD127/CD95/CD27.

This receptor was taken from a man in his late teens or twenties in good health. This chain connects TRBV7-9 to TRBJ1-6; TRBD1 agrees at 7 bases. The specimen sequenced was central memory CD4+ T cells from blood. This chain's CDR3 is CASSLTPQGGDSPLHF. For the CDR3, the DNA is TGTGCCAGCAGCTTAACCCCGCAGGGGGGAGATTCACCCCTCCACTTT.